Each of the 25 T cell receptor beta chains below was sequenced from the same sample in a study of siplizumab effects on memory and regulatory T cells. TCRdb's table, derived via immunoSEQ multiplex PCR, lists solely in-frame clones and lacks some. The sample yields some 100,000 clones, around 95% seen once. Sequenced material: Tregs sorted from blood. Receptors were obtained from a human donor in good health.

The rearrangement joins TRBV29-1 to TRBJ2-3; 13 positions agree with TRBD2. CDR1 and CDR2 from the germline V gene are SQVTM and ANQGSEA. J lost 12 bases, V lost 3 bases, and 3 bases had no gene match. The length of the CDR3 is 12 residues. The chain's CDR3 is CSVDRTSGSQYF. CDR3 in DNA: TGCAGCGTTGACCGGACTAGCGGGAGCCAGTATTTT.

The rearrangement uses TRBV28 and TRBJ2-2; 7 nucleotides align to TRBD1. The CDR3 contains 14 residues. CDR1 and CDR2 from the germline V gene are MDHEN and SYDVKM. Trimming at V came to 6 bases and at J to 4 bases, leaving 5 bases not matched to a gene. The CDR3 DNA reads TGTGCCAGCAGGGACAGGCTAATCACCGGGGAGCTGTTTTTT. It codes for CASRDRLITGELFF.

The genes are TRBV2 and TRBJ2-1; 10 nucleotides align to TRBD2. The junction had 7 bases not matched to a gene; V was cut back by 9 bases and J by 5 bases. In germline, CDR1 is SNHLY, CDR2 FYNNEI. The length of the CDR3 is 14 residues. The CDR3 DNA reads TGTGCCAGACGAGGGACTAGCGAAAACAATGAGCAGTTCTTC. Its translation: CARRGTSENNEQFF. Full variable domain (outside the CDR3, taken from reference TRBV2 and TRBJ2-1): EPEVTQTPSHQVTQMGQEVILRCVPISNHLYFYWYRQILGQKVEFLVSFYNNEISEKSEIFDDQFSVERPDGSNFTLKIRSTKLEDSAMYFCARRGTSENNEQFFGPGTRLTVL.

V and J are TRBV18 and TRBJ1-4; D unresolved. Between the trimmed V and J ends, which lost 3 bases and 6 bases, there was a span of 11 bases. Germline V gene sequence: CDR1 KGHSH, CDR2 LQKENI. The CDR3 length is 14 residues. The CDR3 nucleotides read TGTGCCAGCTCACCCAGAAGCGGGGATGAAAAACTGTTTTTT. Its translation is CASSPRSGDEKLFF. The variable domain in full, completed from reference TRBV18 and TRBJ1-4, reads NAGVMQNPRHLVRRRGQEARLRCSPMKGHSHVYWYRQLPEEGLKFMVYLQKENIIDESGMPKERFSAEFPKEGPSILRIQQVVRGDSAAYFCASSPRSGDEKLFFGSGTQLSVL.

V is TRBV7-8 and J is TRBJ2-3, with 9 bases aligning to TRBD2. The V and J ends lost 4 bases and 5 bases, in that order; junction bases with no gene match: 16. This CDR3 is 18 amino acids long. CDR1 and CDR2 (germline): SGHVS, FQNEAQ. The CDR3 protein is CASSSLHLSGSRGDTQYF. Here the CDR3 DNA reads TGTGCCAGCAGCTCACTCCACCTTAGCGGGAGTCGCGGAGATACGCAGTATTTT.

The genes are TRBV6-1 and TRBJ2-7; weak D call: TRBD2 (5 bases). The CDR3 runs 13 residues. V lost 8 bases to trimming and J lost 5 bases, with 16 bases between them. Germline-derived CDR1 and CDR2 are MNHNS and SASEGT. The CDR3 loop is CASGSLARHEQYF. CDR3 bases: TGTGCCAGCGGTAGTCTAGCCCGTCACGAGCAGTACTTC.

The J gene is TRBJ1-1, the V gene TRBV5-6; D perhaps matches TRBD1 (6 bases). The CDR3 contains 16 residues. Trimming pared 0 bases from V and 5 bases from J, leaving 17 bases between. Per germline, CDR1 SGHDT and CDR2 YYEEEE. The CDR3: CASSLAGSGGQTEAFF. The DNA for the CDR3 is TGTGCCAGCAGCTTGGCCGGCAGTGGGGGGCAGACTGAAGCTTTCTTT.

The chain employs TRBV18 and TRBJ2-2; D gene ambiguous. The CDR3 extends over 16 amino acids. The germline V gene encodes CDR1 KGHSH and CDR2 LQKENI. V was clipped by 2 bases and J by 6 bases, with 16 bases between them. The CDR3 DNA follows: TGTGCCAGCTCACCAATAACGTCAGGTCCCCCCGGGGAGCTGTTTTTT. This codes for CASSPITSGPPGELFF.

The rearrangement uses TRBV5-1 and TRBJ2-1; no definite D call. Between the trimmed V and J ends, which lost 7 bases and 6 bases, there was a span of 14 bases. CDR3 size: 13 residues. Germline V lookup: CDR1 SGHRS, CDR2 YFSETQ. For the CDR3, the DNA is TGCGCCAGCGGCGACCGGGTTTTCAATGAGCAGTTCTTC. Amino acid sequence: CASGDRVFNEQFF.

Concerning this clone: This sample includes further DNA sequences coding for the same CDR3. J is TRBJ1-1 and V is TRBV5-1; D is uncertain. The CDR3 consists of 12 residues. The V end was cut by 1 base, the J end by 4 bases, with 5 bases between. CDR1 and CDR2 from the germline V gene are SGHRS and YFSETQ. CDR3 amino acids: CASSLSGTEAFF. CDR3 sequence (DNA): TGCGCCAGCAGCTTGTCAGGCACTGAAGCTTTCTTT.

This clone was picked up a small number of times. The V gene is TRBV10-2, the J gene TRBJ2-5; no definite D call. The CDR3 spans 13 residues. V lost 2 bases and J 2 bases, leaving 6 bases between the germline ends. Germline CDR1 is WSHSY and CDR2 is SAAADI. CDR3 bases: TGCGCCAGCAGTGAGCAGTTACAAGAGACCCAGTACTTC. This encodes CASSEQLQETQYF.

The chain couples TRBV5-4 to TRBJ1-4, with D perhaps TRBD1 (5 bases). Trimming took 1 base from V and 8 from J, leaving 15 bases between them. CDR1 is SGHNT, CDR2 YYREEE, per germline (reference sequence). This CDR3 region has 15 residues. As DNA, the CDR3 is TGTGCCAGCAGCTTGTTCGGGCAGGGTTGGGAAAAACTGTTTTTT. Its protein product is CASSLFGQGWEKLFF.

V usage is TRBV28 and J usage is TRBJ1-1; D remains unclear. There are 12 residues in the CDR3. The germline CDR1 and CDR2 sequences are MDHEN and SYDVKM. The V end lost 3 bases, the J end lost 5 bases, and 7 bases lay between the germline ends. CDR3 bases: TGTGCCAGCAGTTTCCGTAGGACTGAAGCTTTCTTT. Amino acid sequence: CASSFRRTEAFF.

This chain connects TRBV11-3 to TRBJ2-1; 7 bases align to TRBD1. V lost 5 bases to trimming and J lost 4 bases; unmatched junction nucleotides: 5. Germline values: CDR1 SGHNT, CDR2 YENEEA. The CDR3 consists of 14 residues. CDR3 amino acids: CASSVNRGYNEQFF. CDR3 sequence (DNA): TGTGCCAGCAGCGTAAACAGGGGATACAATGAGCAGTTCTTC.

The chain recombines TRBV6-6 with TRBJ1-6; weak D call: TRBD1 (5 bases). The germline V and J ends were trimmed by 2 bases and 9 bases, with 17 bases remaining between them. The germline CDR1 and CDR2 sequences are MNHNY and SVGAGI (reference sequence). The CDR3 runs 16 residues. The CDR3 sequence: CASSYAEAGTGSPLHF. CDR3 nucleotides: TGTGCCAGCAGTTACGCGGAAGCAGGGACCGGTTCACCCCTCCACTTT.

This sequence joins TRBV27 and TRBJ2-5; 14 nucleotides align to TRBD2. Germline V CDR1 and CDR2: MNHEY, SMNVEV (reference sequence). CDR3 length equals 14 residues. V shed 5 bases, J shed 4 bases, and the junction held 0 bases outside the gene matches. CDR3 DNA: TGTGCCAGCAGTGGACTAGCGGGAGGAGAGACCCAGTACTTC. It translates to CASSGLAGGETQYF.

V and J are TRBV18 and TRBJ2-3; the D is unclear. CDR3 length: 15 amino acids. The ends were cut back, 4 bases at V and 2 bases at J, with 13 bases in the middle. The V gene's germline CDR1 is KGHSH and CDR2 LQKENI. As DNA, the CDR3 is TGTGCCAGCTCACTGGGTTCGTATGTCACAGATACGCAGTATTTT. Amino acid sequence: CASSLGSYVTDTQYF.

The chain is built from TRBV5-1 and TRBJ2-2; 10 bases align to TRBD1. The germline gives CDR1 SGHRS, CDR2 YFSETQ. V dropped 1 base and J dropped 2; count of bases not matched to a gene: 2. CDR3 length equals 16 residues. CDR3 sequence (DNA): TGCGCCAGCAGCTTGAGGGACAGGGGTAACACCGGGGAGCTGTTTTTT. This codes for CASSLRDRGNTGELFF.

The chain carries TRBV2 and TRBJ2-7; D may correspond to TRBD1 or TRBD2 (5 bases each). Germline CDR1 is SNHLY and CDR2 is FYNNEI. This CDR3 comprises 15 residues. With 6 bases removed from V and 4 bases from J, the gap between germline ends came to 19 bases. The CDR3: CASRARGRRNYEQYF. The CDR3 DNA sequence: TGTGCCAGCAGGGCCCGGGGACGCCGTAATTACGAGCAGTACTTC.

This rearrangement joins TRBV6-5 to TRBJ2-2; 7 bases are a match to TRBD2. The CDR3 totals 14 residues. The germline gives CDR1 MNHEY, CDR2 SVGAGI. V lost 6 bases, J lost 4 bases, and 5 bases stayed unmatched. CDR3: CASRPAGSTGELFF. DNA for the CDR3: TGTGCCAGCAGGCCAGCGGGAAGCACCGGGGAGCTGTTTTTT.

Of note for this clone: Compared with germline, one end of the junction differs, possibly owing to a read error. The V gene is TRBV5-1, the J gene TRBJ2-7; D gene ambiguous. The CDR3 is 15 residues long. In germline, CDR1 is SGHRS, CDR2 YFSETQ. The CDR3 is CARSLVGPHNYEQYF. Here the CDR3 DNA reads TGCGCCCGCAGCTTAGTAGGGCCACACAACTACGAGCAGTACTTC.

This clone has just one count. The chain carries TRBV6-1 and TRBJ1-1, with 7 bases fitting TRBD1. CDR1 MNHNS and CDR2 SASEGT come from the germline V gene. CDR3 length: 18 residues. The junction had 18 bases not matched to a gene; V was cut back by 3 bases and J by 5 bases. CDR3 loop: CASSDKRQGVKLVTEAFF. CDR3 nucleotide sequence: TGTGCCAGCAGTGATAAACGGCAGGGGGTTAAATTGGTTACTGAAGCTTTCTTT.

The rearrangement links TRBV5-1 to TRBJ2-3; no reliable D call. The CDR3 is 17 residues long. The germline gives CDR1 SGHRS, CDR2 YFSETQ. V was clipped by 4 bases and J by 2 bases, with 20 bases between them. The CDR3 is CASSIRNGPLNTDTQYF. The CDR3 bases are TGCGCCAGCAGCATCAGAAACGGGCCATTGAACACAGATACGCAGTATTTT. The full variable domain, in which reference TRBV5-1 and TRBJ2-3 provide the parts outside the CDR3, is KAGVTQTPRYLIKTRGQQVTLSCSPISGHRSVSWYQQTPGQGLQFLFEYFSETQRNKGNFPGRFSGRQFSNSRSEMNVSTLELGDSALYLCASSIRNGPLNTDTQYFGPGTRLTVL.

The chain's CDR3 is CASSVIAGGPSEQYF. CDR3 nucleotide sequence: TGTGCCAGCAGCGTCATAGCGGGAGGCCCATCTGAGCAGTACTTC. The chain uses TRBV9 and TRBJ2-7; 10 nucleotides agree with TRBD2. Losses at the gene ends were 2 bases for V and 7 bases for J; bases not matched to a gene: 9. CDR1 and CDR2 (germline): SGDLS, YYNGEE. The CDR3 length is 15 residues.

The chain links TRBV20-1 to TRBJ1-1; no firm D call. Deletions cut 0 bases from V and 9 bases from J, with 8 bases between. In germline, CDR1 is DFQATT, CDR2 SNEGSKA (reference sequence). This CDR3 has 11 amino acids. As DNA, the CDR3 is TGCAGTGCTAGAGATCCCGCGAAAGCTTTCTTT. Translating it yields CSARDPAKAFF.